Below, 19 T cell receptor beta chains from the same sample are listed, as sequenced in a study of T cells in localized non-small cell lung cancer. The method was immunoSEQ multiplex PCR; TCRdb's version includes in-frame clones alone and lacks a portion of them. The sample records some 39,000 clones, 86% being singletons. The material sequenced was peripheral blood mononuclear cells, taken before any cancer treatment. All receptors derive from a male donor older than 55 with stage II lung adenocarcinoma.

V and J are TRBV12-2 and TRBJ2-5; the table's D call of TRBD2 was not tested on the DNA. TRBV12-2 is deemed a pseudogene. This CDR3 is built from 16 residues. DNA for the CDR3: TGTGCAAGTCGCTTAGCGGTCTCAGCGGCCCAAACGACCCAGTACTTC. It codes for CASRLAVSAAQTTQYF.

The gene calls are TRBV28 and TRBJ2-5; 7 positions match TRBD1. Looked up from germline, CDR1 is MDHEN and CDR2 is SYDVKM. Unmatched junction bases numbered 10, after V lost 4 bases and J lost 5 bases. The CDR3 has 15 residues. CDR3 protein: CASSSRTGLPETQYF. CDR3 in DNA: TGTGCCAGCAGTTCGAGGACAGGCCTCCCTGAGACCCAGTACTTC.

This sequence joins TRBV2 and TRBJ2-7, with D uncertain. Germline values: CDR1 SNHLY, CDR2 FYNNEI. The CDR3 runs to 12 residues. V shed 4 bases and J shed 4 bases, with 8 bases lying between them. The CDR3 coding sequence is TGTGCCAGCAGTGTCAACGGTTACGAGCAGTACTTC. This sequence encodes CASSVNGYEQYF.

The V gene is TRBV30, the J gene TRBJ1-5; TRBD1 might be the D (5 bases). CDR1 and CDR2 (germline): GTSNPN, SVGIG (reference sequence). V was shortened by 1 base and J by 7 bases, with 11 bases between the two germline ends. CDR3 length: 13 residues. The CDR3 DNA sequence: TGTGCCTGGAGTGGGGGGGAGAGCCAGCCCCAGCATTTT. Amino acids: CAWSGGESQPQHF.

This chain links TRBV5-1 with TRBJ2-7; the D call may be TRBD1 or TRBD2 (5 bases each). Trimming took off 2 bases at V and 4 bases at J, with 16 bases between the two ends. CDR1 is SGHRS and CDR2 is YFSETQ in the germline V gene. The CDR3 has 15 amino acids. CDR3: CASSFSGTPGYEQYF. Here the CDR3 DNA reads TGCGCCAGCAGCTTTTCCGGGACCCCTGGTTACGAGCAGTACTTC.

The chain carries TRBV9 and TRBJ2-1, with 9 bases identical to TRBD1. This CDR3 contains 15 residues. Looked up from germline, CDR1 is SGDLS and CDR2 is YYNGEE. V lost 0 bases to trimming and J lost 6 bases; unmatched junction nucleotides: 4. CDR3 nucleotides: TGTGCCAGCAGCGTAGGACAGGGGGTATTCAATGAGCAGTTCTTC. Its translation: CASSVGQGVFNEQFF.

The genes are TRBV7-6 and TRBJ1-6, with TRBD1 matching over 11 bases. V dropped 4 bases and J dropped 1; count of bases not matched to a gene: 3. Germline CDR1 reads SGHVS; CDR2 reads FNYEAQ. The CDR3 length is 17 residues. The CDR3 sequence: CASSSRDRGSYNSPLHF. The CDR3 DNA reads as TGTGCCAGCAGCTCCCGGGACAGGGGGTCCTATAATTCACCCCTCCACTTT.

The chain couples TRBV10-3 to TRBJ2-3, with 7 bases matching TRBD2. This CDR3 is built from 16 residues. CDR1 is ENHRY, CDR2 SYGVKD, per germline. After removal of 0 bases from V and 0 bases from J, the junction contained 3 bases not matched to a gene. CDR3 DNA sequence: TGTGCCATCAGTGAGTCGCCAGCGGGGAGCACAGATACGCAGTATTTT. This translates into CAISESPAGSTDTQYF.

The chain uses TRBV6-5 and TRBJ2-7, with TRBD1 identical over 7 bases. The CDR3 covers 12 residues. J lost 6 bases, V lost 7 bases, and 6 bases had no gene match. Germline assignment: CDR1 MNHEY and CDR2 SVGAGI. In DNA form, the CDR3 reads TGTGCCAGCACGAACAGGGGTTTCGAGCAGTACTTC. This codes for CASTNRGFEQYF.

The chain joins TRBV6-1 to TRBJ2-6; maybe TRBD2 (5 bases). CDR3 length equals 15 residues. Deletions cut 4 bases from V and 0 bases from J, with 7 bases between. CDR1 is MNHNS and CDR2 is SASEGT in the germline V gene. The CDR3 bases are TGTGCCAGCAGTGGAGCGGTCTCTGGGGCCAACGTCCTGACTTTC. It encodes CASSGAVSGANVLTF.

Here the CDR3 DNA reads TGTGCCACCAGCAGAGATGAGGGAAACTTTGGTGGCTACACCTTC. Protein product: CATSRDEGNFGGYTF. The chain is built from TRBV15 and TRBJ1-2; no definite D call. V gave up 0 bases and J gave up 7 bases, with 15 bases separating them. The CDR3 covers 15 residues. Germline-derived CDR1 and CDR2 are LNHNV and YYDKDF (reference sequence).

The chain couples TRBV10-2 to TRBJ2-5, with TRBD2 identical over 10 bases. The CDR3 sequence is 15 residues long. The germline V gene has CDR1 WSHSY and CDR2 SAAADI. With 7 bases clipped from V and 7 bases from J, the junction kept 12 bases outside the gene matches. CDR3 residues: CASTSGRGSRGTQYF. CDR3 nucleotides: TGCGCCAGCACTAGCGGGAGAGGGTCCCGGGGGACCCAGTACTTC.

The chain carries TRBV5-1 and TRBJ2-5; 8 bases are a match to TRBD2. This CDR3 region has 15 residues. Germline V gives CDR1 SGHRS, CDR2 YFSETQ. The V and J ends lost 1 base and 5 bases, in that order; junction bases with no gene match: 7. CDR3 DNA sequence: TGCGCCAGCAGCTTGAATGACGGGAGGGCCGAGACCCAGTACTTC. Protein: CASSLNDGRAETQYF. The full variable domain, completed using reference TRBV5-1 and TRBJ2-5, is KAGVTQTPRYLIKTRGQQVTLSCSPISGHRSVSWYQQTPGQGLQFLFEYFSETQRNKGNFPGRFSGRQFSNSRSEMNVSTLELGDSALYLCASSLNDGRAETQYFGPGTRLLVL.

The gene calls are TRBV19 and TRBJ2-5; 8 bases map to TRBD1. The CDR3 covers 13 residues. V dropped 6 bases and J dropped 4; count of bases not matched to a gene: 4. CDR1 LNHDA and CDR2 SQIVND come from the germline V gene (reference sequence). The CDR3 sequence is CASSPTGVETQYF. The CDR3, as DNA: TGTGCCAGTAGCCCGACAGGGGTAGAGACCCAGTACTTC.

The V gene is TRBV29-1, the J gene TRBJ2-4, with TRBD2 as a possible D gene (5 bases). The CDR3 is made up of 14 amino acids. The V gene lost 4 bases and the J gene lost 3 bases, with 13 bases spanning the gap. Germline V gives CDR1 SQVTM, CDR2 ANQGSEA. The CDR3 DNA sequence: TGCAGCGTTGCTTCCCCGAGGGACAAAAACATTCAGTACTTC. Amino acids: CSVASPRDKNIQYF.

The chain links TRBV12-5 to TRBJ2-7; D is ambiguous. V lost 4 bases and J 3 bases, leaving 10 bases between the germline ends. The CDR3 runs 13 residues. Germline lookup yields CDR1 LGHNT and CDR2 FRNRAP. CDR3 DNA: TGTGCTAGTGGTTCAGACGTAATCTACGAGCAGTACTTC. Translated, it gives CASGSDVIYEQYF. Full variable domain (rest looked up from reference TRBV12-5 and TRBJ2-7): DARVTQTPRHKVTEMGQEVTMRCQPILGHNTVFWYRQTMMQGLELLAYFRNRAPLDDSGMPKDRFSAEMPDATLATLKIQPSEPRDSAVYFCASGSDVIYEQYFGPGTRLTVT.

The chain couples TRBV19 to TRBJ1-3; D is uncertain. The CDR3 length is 16 residues. CDR1 and CDR2 from the germline V gene are LNHDA and SQIVND (reference sequence). V lost 5 bases to trimming and J lost 0 bases, with 14 bases between them. In nucleotides, the CDR3 is TGTGCCAGTAGTCTAACCCGTTCTTCCTCTGGAAACACCATATATTTT. Translation: CASSLTRSSSGNTIYF.

There are a few counts of this clone. The chain recombines TRBV19 with TRBJ1-5; possibly TRBD1 for D (6 bases). V gave up 9 bases and J gave up 2 bases, with 14 bases separating them. The length of the CDR3 is 14 residues. Germline CDR1 LNHDA, CDR2 SQIVND (reference sequence). Here the CDR3 reads CASSGTPGNQPQHF. CDR3 bases: TGTGCCAGCTCCGGGACACCCGGCAATCAGCCCCAGCATTTT.

CDR3: CASSLGGGLSTDTQYF. CDR3 nucleotide sequence: TGTGCCAGCAGCTTAGGGGGGGGACTAAGCACAGATACGCAGTATTTT. The chain links TRBV7-6 to TRBJ2-3, with TRBD2 identical over 7 bases. The junction had 4 bases not matched to a gene; V was cut back by 1 base and J by 0 bases. This CDR3 has 16 amino acids. The germline CDR1 and CDR2 sequences are SGHVS and FNYEAQ. Based on the CDR3 plus reference TRBV7-6 and TRBJ2-3, the full variable domain is GAGVSQSPRYKVTKRGQDVALRCDPISGHVSLYWYRQALGQGPEFLTYFNYEAQQDKSGLPNDRFSAERPEGSISTLTIQRTEQRDSAMYRCASSLGGGLSTDTQYFGPGTRLTVL.